One sample yielded the 12 T cell receptor beta chains listed below, sequenced in a study of blood T cell repertoires in COVID-19. The repertoire was sequenced with immunoSEQ multiplex PCR; TCRdb's copy has only in-frame clones and lacks some. Among nearly 200,000 clones, roughly four fifths were seen once, and the ten largest hold approximately 5%. The sequencing sample was made of peripheral blood. These receptor sequences come from a woman in her 70s with active or convalescent COVID-19.

The rearrangement joins TRBV18 to TRBJ2-3; a possible D gene is TRBD1 (5 bases). Per germline, CDR1 KGHSH and CDR2 LQKENI. This CDR3 comprises 18 residues. V lost 2 bases, J lost 2 bases, and 20 bases lay in between. CDR3 nucleotides: TGTGCCAGCTCACCATGGGTGGGATCGAACAGGCTCACAGATACGCAGTATTTT. Its protein product is CASSPWVGSNRLTDTQYF.

V gene TRBV28 combines with J gene TRBJ2-3; 12 positions agree with TRBD1. The V gene's germline CDR1 is MDHEN and CDR2 SYDVKM. V lost 6 bases, J lost 1 base, and 11 bases stayed unmatched. The CDR3 loop spans 18 amino acids. CDR3: CASRRDRGQFLGTDTQYF. The CDR3 DNA follows: TGTGCCAGCAGACGGGACAGGGGGCAATTCCTAGGCACAGATACGCAGTATTTT.

A few counts support this clone. V and J are TRBV5-6 and TRBJ2-7, with D possibly matching TRBD1 (5 bases). Per germline, CDR1 SGHDT and CDR2 YYEEEE. The CDR3 is made up of 13 amino acids. V shed 4 bases and J shed 6 bases, with 14 bases lying between them. The CDR3, as DNA: TGTGCCAGCAGCCAGTTACACCAGGGCGAGCAGTACTTC. Amino acids: CASSQLHQGEQYF.

The chain carries TRBV5-5 and TRBJ2-5, with D possibly being TRBD1 (5 bases). CDR3 length: 14 amino acids. V shed 4 bases and J shed 5 bases, with 15 bases lying between them. The germline CDR1 and CDR2 sequences are SGHKS and YYEKEE (reference sequence). DNA of the CDR3: TGTGCCAGCAGCAATCCCCGGCAGGGCGAGACCCAGTACTTC. The encoded protein is CASSNPRQGETQYF.

The CDR3 DNA is TGTGCCAGCAGCTTTGGGAGGACTAGCGGGAGAGAGACCCAGTACTTC. This sequence encodes CASSFGRTSGRETQYF. V gene TRBV5-6 combines with J gene TRBJ2-5, with 13 bases matching TRBD2. V trimming: 2 bases; J trimming: 4 bases; junction bases outside the gene matches: 5. The CDR3 length is 16 residues. Germline V CDR1 and CDR2: SGHDT, YYEEEE.

J is TRBJ2-7 and V is TRBV5-3, with 7 bases that match TRBD1. TRBV5-3 is recorded as an ORF, its role being uncertain. The V segment lost 4 bases and the J segment 3 bases; nucleotides outside the gene matches: 7. The length of the CDR3 is 14 residues. The CDR3 nucleotides read TGTGCCAGAAGCAGCCGGGACAGAGACTACGAGCAGTACTTC. The encoded protein is CARSSRDRDYEQYF.

V usage is TRBV4-1 and J usage is TRBJ2-7; no firm D call. The germline gives CDR1 MGHRA, CDR2 YSYEKL. V lost 1 base and J 3 bases, leaving 13 bases between the germline ends. The CDR3 length is 15 residues. This chain's CDR3 is CASSQVYLVLYEQYF. The CDR3 nucleotides are TGCGCCAGCAGCCAAGTGTACCTAGTGCTCTACGAGCAGTACTTC.

This clone was counted once. V and J are TRBV9 and TRBJ2-5; weak D call: TRBD1 (7 bases). V was clipped by 0 bases and J by 4 bases, with 13 bases between them. CDR1 is SGDLS and CDR2 is YYNGEE in the germline V gene. CDR3 size: 15 residues. In nucleotides, the CDR3 is TGTGCCAGCAGCGTAGGGAGGGGGCGGGTAGAGACCCAGTACTTC. Protein: CASSVGRGRVETQYF. The complete variable domain, with remaining parts taken from reference TRBV9 and TRBJ2-5, reads DSGVTQTPKHLITATGQRVTLRCSPRSGDLSVYWYQQSLDQGLQFLIQYYNGEERAKGNILERFSAQQFPDLHSELNLSSLELGDSALYFCASSVGRGRVETQYFGPGTRLLVL.

This chain connects TRBV6-5 to TRBJ1-2; no definite D call. Germline lookup yields CDR1 MNHEY and CDR2 SVGAGI. This CDR3 comprises 13 residues. V was trimmed by 8 bases and J by 8 bases, leaving 18 bases between them. The CDR3 region is CASVSLVSGGYTF. For the CDR3, the DNA is TGTGCCAGCGTTTCCCTAGTATCTGGGGGCTACACCTTC.

This chain uses TRBV28 with TRBJ1-5; no clear D gene. V lost 7 bases and J 2 bases, leaving 12 bases between the germline ends. CDR3 length: 14 amino acids. Germline CDR1 reads MDHEN; CDR2 reads SYDVKM. The CDR3 loop reads CASIRGGGNQPQHF. The CDR3 DNA is TGTGCCAGCATCCGGGGTGGTGGCAATCAGCCCCAGCATTTT.

The V gene is TRBV2, the J gene TRBJ2-1, with 9 bases aligning to TRBD2. Germline CDR1 is SNHLY and CDR2 is FYNNEI. CDR3 length: 15 amino acids. Germline trimming cut 5 bases from V and 3 bases from J; bases unmatched to any gene: 5. The CDR3 here is CASSLAGAIYNEQFF. The CDR3 DNA reads TGTGCCAGCAGTTTAGCGGGAGCGATCTACAATGAGCAGTTCTTC. Drawing the rest from reference TRBV2 and TRBJ2-1, the complete variable domain is EPEVTQTPSHQVTQMGQEVILRCVPISNHLYFYWYRQILGQKVEFLVSFYNNEISEKSEIFDDQFSVERPDGSNFTLKIRSTKLEDSAMYFCASSLAGAIYNEQFFGPGTRLTVL.

The V call is TRBV6-5, the J call TRBJ1-2, with D unresolved. The ends were cut back, 1 base at V and 0 bases at J, with 9 bases in the middle. This CDR3 spans 15 amino acids. Looked up from germline, CDR1 is MNHEY and CDR2 is SVGAGI. The CDR3 DNA is TGTGCCAGCAGTTACTTCAGGTGGGCTAACTATGGCTACACCTTC. Its translation: CASSYFRWANYGYTF.